Detailed here is one TCR beta chain. This record belongs to a study of T cell changes during pregnancy in multiple sclerosis. Clones were sequenced by immunoSEQ multiplex PCR, and TCRdb holds only the in-frame ones, with some missing. Of around 83,000 clones detected, around nine tenths appear once; the ten largest clones hold about 0.52%. The V and J ends lost 8 bases and 7 bases respectively, with 18 bases between them. In germline, CDR1 is MDHEN, CDR2 SYDVKM. The CDR3 contains 13 residues. This chain connects TRBV28 to TRBJ2-7; D is perhaps TRBD2 (5 bases). The source of this sequence is a female donor with multiple sclerosis, enrolled in a pregnancy study. Sequenced material: CD4+ T cells from peripheral blood mononuclear cells, taken in the second trimester of pregnancy. The CDR3 is CASLPGFLSEQYF. DNA for the CDR3: TGTGCCAGCCTACCGGGGTTTTTGAGTGAGCAGTACTTC.